The T cell receptor beta chain under discussion was sequenced for a study of blood T cell repertoires in COVID-19. Losses at the gene ends were 6 bases for V and 3 bases for J; bases not matched to a gene: 4. Germline lookup yields CDR1 ENHRY and CDR2 SYGVKD. This CDR3 is built from 14 residues. Clones were sequenced by immunoSEQ multiplex PCR, and TCRdb holds only the in-frame ones, with some missing. The repertoire has some 520,000 clones, roughly 89% of them found once; the top ten carry over 0.7%. The V gene is TRBV10-3, the J gene TRBJ2-3; 9 nucleotides align to TRBD1. The sample comprised peripheral blood. This TCR was sampled from a man aged 18 to 30 with COVID-19, enrolled during active disease. CDR3 bases: TGTGCCATCAGGAAGACAGGGGGGACAGATACGCAGTATTTT. Protein sequence: CAIRKTGGTDTQYF.